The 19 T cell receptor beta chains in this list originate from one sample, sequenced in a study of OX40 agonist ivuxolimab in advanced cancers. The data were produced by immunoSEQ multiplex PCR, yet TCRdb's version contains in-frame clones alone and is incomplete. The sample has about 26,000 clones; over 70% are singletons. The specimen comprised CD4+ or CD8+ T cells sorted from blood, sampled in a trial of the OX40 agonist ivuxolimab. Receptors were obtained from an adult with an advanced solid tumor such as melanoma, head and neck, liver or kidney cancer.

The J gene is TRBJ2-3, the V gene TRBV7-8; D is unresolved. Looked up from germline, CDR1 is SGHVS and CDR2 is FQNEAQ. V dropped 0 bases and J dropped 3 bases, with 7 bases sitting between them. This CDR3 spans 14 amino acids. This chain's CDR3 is CASSLADPTDTQYF. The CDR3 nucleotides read TGTGCCAGCAGCTTAGCAGATCCGACAGATACGCAGTATTTT.

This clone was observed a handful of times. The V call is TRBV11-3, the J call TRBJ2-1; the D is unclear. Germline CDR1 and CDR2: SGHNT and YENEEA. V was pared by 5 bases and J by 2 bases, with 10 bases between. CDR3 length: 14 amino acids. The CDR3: CASSKSATYNEQFF. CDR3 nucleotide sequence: TGTGCCAGCAGCAAAAGCGCAACCTACAATGAGCAGTTCTTC.

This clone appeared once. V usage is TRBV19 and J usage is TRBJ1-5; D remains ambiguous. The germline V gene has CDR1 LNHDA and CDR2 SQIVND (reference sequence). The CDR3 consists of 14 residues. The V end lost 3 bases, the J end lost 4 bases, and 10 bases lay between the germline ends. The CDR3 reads CASSISTVNQPQHF. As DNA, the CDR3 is TGTGCCAGTAGTATCTCTACGGTAAATCAGCCCCAGCATTTT.

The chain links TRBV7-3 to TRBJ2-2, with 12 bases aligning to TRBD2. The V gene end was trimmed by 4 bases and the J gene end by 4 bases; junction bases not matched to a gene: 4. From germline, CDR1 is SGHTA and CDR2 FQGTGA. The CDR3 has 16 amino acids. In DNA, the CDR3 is TGTGCCAGCAGCTCTAGCGGGGGGGCTGGCACCGGGGAGCTGTTTTTT. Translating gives CASSSSGGAGTGELFF.

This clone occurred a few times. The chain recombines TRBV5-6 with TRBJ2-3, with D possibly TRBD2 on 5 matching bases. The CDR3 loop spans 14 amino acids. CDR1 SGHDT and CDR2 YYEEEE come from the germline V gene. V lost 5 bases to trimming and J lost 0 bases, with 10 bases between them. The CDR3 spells CASRQRGSTDTQYF. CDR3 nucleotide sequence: TGTGCCAGCAGACAACGGGGTAGCACAGATACGCAGTATTTT.

This CDR3 is CASRGGVQPTGELFF. The CDR3 bases are TGTGCCAGCAGGGGGGGCGTCCAACCTACCGGGGAGCTGTTTTTT. The chain is built from TRBV2 and TRBJ2-2, with D perhaps being TRBD1 or TRBD2 (6 bases each). CDR3 length equals 15 residues. CDR1 SNHLY and CDR2 FYNNEI come from the germline V gene. V was clipped by 6 bases and J by 5 bases, with 16 bases between them.

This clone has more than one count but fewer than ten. The CDR3 nucleotides read TGTGCCAGCAGCCAGATTACAGGGAGCGGCCACAATGAGCAGTTCTTC. Protein: CASSQITGSGHNEQFF. The chain joins TRBV7-7 to TRBJ2-1, with a tentative D call TRBD1 (6 bases). Germline V gene lookup returns CDR1 SSHAT and CDR2 FNYEAQ (reference sequence). The CDR3 contains 16 residues. V lost 5 bases and J 5 bases, leaving 19 bases between the germline ends.

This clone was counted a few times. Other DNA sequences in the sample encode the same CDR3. This CDR3 reads CAWRGPGELFF. In DNA, the CDR3 is TGTGCCTGGAGGGGGCCCGGGGAGCTGTTTTTT. The chain is built from TRBV30 and TRBJ2-2; D possibly corresponds to TRBD1 (5 bases). The V and J ends lost 3 bases and 6 bases respectively, with 5 bases between them. Germline-derived CDR1 and CDR2 are GTSNPN and SVGIG (reference sequence). The CDR3 is 11 amino acids.

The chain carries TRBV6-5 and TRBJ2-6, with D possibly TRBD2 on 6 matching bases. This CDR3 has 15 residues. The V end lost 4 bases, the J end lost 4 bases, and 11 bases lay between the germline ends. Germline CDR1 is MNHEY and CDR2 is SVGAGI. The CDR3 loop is CASSWRGRGANVLTF. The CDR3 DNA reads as TGTGCCAGCAGTTGGCGGGGAAGGGGGGCCAACGTCCTGACTTTC.

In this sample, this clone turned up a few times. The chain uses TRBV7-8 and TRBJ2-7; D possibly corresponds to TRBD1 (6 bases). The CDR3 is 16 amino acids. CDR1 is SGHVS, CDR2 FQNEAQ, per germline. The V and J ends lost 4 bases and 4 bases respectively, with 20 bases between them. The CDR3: CASSSARLQGRYEQYF. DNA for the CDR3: TGTGCCAGCAGCTCCGCGCGGTTACAGGGAAGATACGAGCAGTACTTC.

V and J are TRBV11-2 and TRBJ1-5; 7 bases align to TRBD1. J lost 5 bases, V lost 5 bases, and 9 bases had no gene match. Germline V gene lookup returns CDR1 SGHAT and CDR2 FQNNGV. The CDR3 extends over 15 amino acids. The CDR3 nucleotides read TGTGCCAGCAGCCCAGACGGACAGGTGCATCAGCCCCAGCATTTT. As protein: CASSPDGQVHQPQHF.

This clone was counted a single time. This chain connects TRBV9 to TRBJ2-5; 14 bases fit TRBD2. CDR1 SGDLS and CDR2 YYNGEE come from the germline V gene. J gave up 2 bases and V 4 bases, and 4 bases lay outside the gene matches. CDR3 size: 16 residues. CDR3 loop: CASSPGTSGRQETQYF. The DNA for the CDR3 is TGTGCCAGCAGCCCGGGGACTAGCGGGAGACAAGAGACCCAGTACTTC.

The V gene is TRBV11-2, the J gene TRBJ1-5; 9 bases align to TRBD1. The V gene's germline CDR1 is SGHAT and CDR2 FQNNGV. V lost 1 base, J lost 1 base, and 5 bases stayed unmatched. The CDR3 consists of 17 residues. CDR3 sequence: CASSLGGTGRSNQPQHF. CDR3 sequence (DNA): TGTGCCAGCAGCTTAGGTGGGACAGGGCGAAGCAATCAGCCCCAGCATTTT.

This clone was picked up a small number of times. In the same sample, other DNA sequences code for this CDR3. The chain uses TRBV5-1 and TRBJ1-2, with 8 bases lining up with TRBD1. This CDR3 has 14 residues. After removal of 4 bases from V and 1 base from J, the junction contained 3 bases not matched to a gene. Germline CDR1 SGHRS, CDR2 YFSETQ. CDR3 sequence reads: CASSLGQGNYGYTF. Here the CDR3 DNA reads TGCGCCAGCAGCCTCGGACAGGGTAACTATGGCTACACCTTC. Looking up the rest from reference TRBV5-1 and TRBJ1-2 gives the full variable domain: KAGVTQTPRYLIKTRGQQVTLSCSPISGHRSVSWYQQTPGQGLQFLFEYFSETQRNKGNFPGRFSGRQFSNSRSEMNVSTLELGDSALYLCASSLGQGNYGYTFGSGTRLTVV.

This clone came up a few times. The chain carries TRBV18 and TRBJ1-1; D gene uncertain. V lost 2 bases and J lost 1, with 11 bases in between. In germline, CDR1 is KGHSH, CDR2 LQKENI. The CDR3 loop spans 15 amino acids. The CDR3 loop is CASSPSTAGNTEAFF. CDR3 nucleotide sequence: TGTGCCAGCTCACCATCCACGGCAGGGAACACTGAAGCTTTCTTT.

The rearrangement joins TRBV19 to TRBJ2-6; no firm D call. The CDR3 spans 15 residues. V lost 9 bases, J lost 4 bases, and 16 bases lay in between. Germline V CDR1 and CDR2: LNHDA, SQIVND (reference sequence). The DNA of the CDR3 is TGTGCCAGCTCCCTTCAGAGGTCCGGGGCCAACGTCCTGACTTTC. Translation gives CASSLQRSGANVLTF. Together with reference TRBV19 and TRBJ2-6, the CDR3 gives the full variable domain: DGGITQSPKYLFRKEGQNVTLSCEQNLNHDAMYWYRQDPGQGLRLIYYSQIVNDFQKGDIAEGYSVSREKKESFPLTVTSAQKNPTAFYLCASSLQRSGANVLTFGAGSRLTVL.

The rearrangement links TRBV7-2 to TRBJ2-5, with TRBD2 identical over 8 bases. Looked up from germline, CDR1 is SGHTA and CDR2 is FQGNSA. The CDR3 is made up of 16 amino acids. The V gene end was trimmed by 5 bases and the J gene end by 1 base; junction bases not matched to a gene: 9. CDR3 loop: CASSLQGSGGQETQYF. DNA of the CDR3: TGTGCCAGCAGCCTCCAGGGGAGCGGGGGCCAAGAGACCCAGTACTTC.

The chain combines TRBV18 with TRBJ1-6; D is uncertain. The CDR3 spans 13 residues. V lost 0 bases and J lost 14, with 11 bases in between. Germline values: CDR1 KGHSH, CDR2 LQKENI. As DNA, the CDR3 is TGTGCCAGCTCACCACCGGTAGATTCGGCCCTCCACTTT. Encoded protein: CASSPPVDSALHF.

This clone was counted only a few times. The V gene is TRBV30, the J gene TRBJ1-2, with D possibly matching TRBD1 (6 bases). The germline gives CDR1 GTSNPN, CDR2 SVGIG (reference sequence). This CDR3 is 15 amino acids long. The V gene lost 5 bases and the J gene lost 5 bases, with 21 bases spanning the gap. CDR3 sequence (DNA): TGTGCCTGGGGTAATCCAACGGGACAAGTATATGGCTACACCTTC. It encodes CAWGNPTGQVYGYTF.